The 26 T cell receptor beta chains given below trace back to one sample, sequenced in a study of T-cell reconstitution after alpha-beta-depleted transplantation in children. TCRbeta library construction was performed incorporating unique molecular identifiers. One entry per CDR3 protein results from TCRdb running MiXCR on the PCR reads. This sample has around 400,000 distinct CDR3 sequences; under 13% occur once, and the top ten carry 4.5% to 7%. Here the sequenced sample was PBMCs from the stem cell graft donor, taken from the stem cell graft. The receptor set was obtained from a human donor who donated a stem cell graft to a child with acute myeloid leukemia.

The V call is TRBV27, the J call TRBJ1-6, with 8 bases lining up with TRBD1. V lost 3 bases to trimming and J lost 9 bases; unmatched junction nucleotides: 4. Per the germline V gene, CDR1 is MNHEY and CDR2 is SMNVEV (reference sequence). This CDR3 has 14 residues. The CDR3 coding sequence is TGTGCCAGCAGTTTCGACAGGGGTAGTTCACCCCTCCACTTT. Translated: CASSFDRGSSPLHF.

This clonotype came up many times. The chain recombines TRBV6-5 with TRBJ2-1; 7 bases match TRBD1. The length of the CDR3 is 13 residues. CDR1 is MNHEY and CDR2 is SVGAGI in the germline V gene. The ends lost 6 bases at V and 5 bases at J; junction bases unmatched: 4. CDR3 nucleotide sequence: TGTGCCAGCAGGCGACAGGGAAACAATGAGCAGTTCTTC. Protein product: CASRRQGNNEQFF.

This clonotype was found many times. The chain recombines TRBV2 with TRBJ2-3, with D hard to call. The CDR3 extends over 14 amino acids. The ends were cut back, 7 bases at V and 0 bases at J, with 11 bases in the middle. Germline CDR1 reads SNHLY; CDR2 reads FYNNEI. The CDR3 DNA reads TGTGCCAGCACTGGGGTTTCTAGCACAGATACGCAGTATTTT. It codes for CASTGVSSTDTQYF.

As to this clonotype: This could be a read error, since a much larger clone is one nucleotide away. The V gene is TRBV5-1, the J gene TRBJ2-1, with D perhaps TRBD1 (6 bases). V dropped 0 bases and J dropped 8 bases, with 12 bases sitting between them. The CDR3 length is 14 residues. Germline V gene sequence: CDR1 SGHRS, CDR2 YFSETQ. Written as DNA, the CDR3 is TGCGCCAGCAGCTTGGCACAGGGTTACGATGAGCAGTTCTTC. Amino acids: CASSLAQGYDEQFF.

The table lists this clonotype with a few counts. The chain has TRBV5-1 and TRBJ1-2, with a tentative D call TRBD1 (5 bases). This CDR3 has 15 residues. Germline CDR1 and CDR2: SGHRS and YFSETQ. V lost 3 bases to trimming and J lost 3 bases, with 15 bases between them. The CDR3 region is CASSSTASTDYGYTF. The CDR3 nucleotides read TGCGCCAGCAGCTCGACTGCATCGACAGACTATGGCTACACCTTC. Filled out from reference TRBV5-1 and TRBJ1-2, the complete variable domain reads KAGVTQTPRYLIKTRGQQVTLSCSPISGHRSVSWYQQTPGQGLQFLFEYFSETQRNKGNFPGRFSGRQFSNSRSEMNVSTLELGDSALYLCASSSTASTDYGYTFGSGTRLTVV.

This clonotype was detected many times. This chain connects TRBV7-9 to TRBJ1-3; no definite D call. CDR3 length equals 15 residues. V lost 0 bases to trimming and J lost 2 bases, with 8 bases between them. Germline CDR1 is SEHNR and CDR2 is FQNEAQ (reference sequence). The CDR3 DNA reads TGTGCCAGCAGCTTAGCGTCGGCAGCTGGAAACACCATATATTTT. Translating gives CASSLASAAGNTIYF.

This clonotype came up many times. V and J are TRBV7-2 and TRBJ2-7; 7 positions agree with TRBD1. The CDR3 covers 14 residues. Germline V gives CDR1 SGHTA, CDR2 FQGNSA. The V gene end was trimmed by 1 base and the J gene end by 3 bases; junction bases not matched to a gene: 3. CDR3 bases: TGTGCCAGCAGCTTAGTCGCAGGGGGCTACGAGCAGTACTTC. This translates into CASSLVAGGYEQYF. Looking up the rest from reference TRBV7-2 and TRBJ2-7 gives the full variable domain: GAGVSQSPSNKVTEKGKDVELRCDPISGHTALYWYRQSLGQGLEFLIYFQGNSAPDKSGLPSDRFSAERTGGSVSTLTIQRTQQEDSAVYLCASSLVAGGYEQYFGPGTRLTVT.

The V gene is TRBV29-1, the J gene TRBJ2-1; 8 bases map to TRBD2. V shed 3 bases and J 5 bases; nucleotides not matched to a gene: 6. Germline V gene sequence: CDR1 SQVTM, CDR2 ANQGSEA. CDR3 size: 14 residues. CDR3 in amino acids: CSVDLRGADNEQFF. CDR3 DNA sequence: TGCAGCGTTGATTTGCGGGGGGCGGACAATGAGCAGTTCTTC.

This clonotype has a handful of counts. V is TRBV20-1 and J is TRBJ2-1; the match to TRBD2 covers 11 bases. The CDR3 length is 19 residues. The V gene end was trimmed by 2 bases and the J gene end by 7 bases; junction bases not matched to a gene: 19. Germline lookup yields CDR1 DFQATT and CDR2 SNEGSKA (reference sequence). The CDR3 nucleotides are TGCAGTGCTAGAAAATTTAGCGGGAGGGCCTCAAGGGTTGTAAATGAGCAGTTCTTC. Its translation: CSARKFSGRASRVVNEQFF.

The chain links TRBV27 to TRBJ1-1; TRBD1 might be the D (5 bases). V lost 6 bases and J 6 bases, leaving 20 bases between the germline ends. This CDR3 comprises 15 residues. In germline, CDR1 is MNHEY, CDR2 SMNVEV (reference sequence). CDR3 loop: CASRGGWASRSEAFF. CDR3 nucleotide sequence: TGTGCCAGCAGGGGGGGATGGGCTTCTAGGTCTGAAGCTTTCTTT.

The table lists this clonotype with many counts. V and J are TRBV4-1 and TRBJ1-5; tentative D call: TRBD1 (5 bases). In germline, CDR1 is MGHRA, CDR2 YSYEKL. There are 16 residues in the CDR3. Between the trimmed V and J ends, which lost 8 bases and 2 bases, there was a span of 19 bases. The CDR3 DNA reads TGCGCCAGCCGGCCGAGCGGGGGAAAGGGCAATCAGCCCCAGCATTTT. Its protein is CASRPSGGKGNQPQHF.

This clonotype was counted at least ten times. The gene calls are TRBV28 and TRBJ2-3, with D unclear. This CDR3 contains 14 residues. From germline, CDR1 is MDHEN and CDR2 SYDVKM. V was trimmed by 7 bases and J by 0 bases, leaving 11 bases between them. CDR3 sequence reads: CASIGDASTDTQYF. In nucleotides, the CDR3 is TGTGCCAGCATTGGGGATGCTAGCACAGATACGCAGTATTTT.

The CDR3, as DNA: TGCGCCAGCAGCTCGAGCGGGGGCCTTACTTACAATGAGCAGTTCTTC. This sequence encodes CASSSSGGLTYNEQFF. The chain couples TRBV5-1 to TRBJ2-1, with 8 bases aligning to TRBD2. Per germline, CDR1 SGHRS and CDR2 YFSETQ. J was trimmed by 4 bases and V by 3 bases; bases with no gene match: 9. The CDR3 has 16 amino acids.

The chain employs TRBV20-1 and TRBJ2-3, with TRBD2 matching over 9 bases. V trimming: 4 bases; J trimming: 6 bases; junction bases outside the gene matches: 11. This CDR3 has 15 amino acids. Germline loops: CDR1 DFQATT, CDR2 SNEGSKA (reference sequence). The CDR3 protein is CSATVGGGAVDTQYF. CDR3 in DNA: TGCAGTGCTACCGTTGGCGGGGGGGCGGTGGATACGCAGTATTTT.

Only a few counts were recorded for this clonotype. CDR3 in amino acids: CASSIRQGIGVDSSYNEQFF. The CDR3, as DNA: TGTGCCAGCAGCATCAGACAGGGGATTGGGGTGGACAGCTCCTACAATGAGCAGTTCTTC. The chain links TRBV7-3 to TRBJ2-1, with TRBD1 matching over 8 bases. Per the germline V gene, CDR1 is SGHTA and CDR2 is FQGTGA. This CDR3 is 20 amino acids long. J lost 0 bases, V lost 5 bases, and 18 bases had no gene match.

This clonotype was detected only a few times. The gene calls are TRBV5-5 and TRBJ2-5, with D perhaps matching TRBD2 (5 bases). V was cut by 2 bases and J by 4 bases, with 12 bases left in between. CDR3 length: 14 amino acids. Germline V CDR1 and CDR2: SGHKS, YYEKEE (reference sequence). This chain's CDR3 is CASSFGVLGETQYF. As DNA, the CDR3 is TGTGCCAGCAGCTTCGGGGTGTTGGGAGAGACCCAGTACTTC. The full variable domain, its missing parts supplied by reference TRBV5-5 and TRBJ2-5, is DAGVTQSPTHLIKTRGQQVTLRCSPISGHKSVSWYQQVLGQGPQFIFQYYEKEERGRGNFPDRFSARQFPNYSSELNVNALLLGDSALYLCASSFGVLGETQYFGPGTRLLVL.

This sequence joins TRBV5-1 and TRBJ2-3, with 11 bases fitting TRBD1. The J segment lost 3 bases and the V segment lost 5 bases, leaving 8 bases of the junction unmatched. The CDR3 covers 16 residues. Germline V gene lookup returns CDR1 SGHRS and CDR2 YFSETQ. CDR3 DNA sequence: TGCGCCAGCAGTCCCGGACAGGGGGCGCCGACAGATACGCAGTATTTT. As protein: CASSPGQGAPTDTQYF.

This clonotype was picked up many times. This chain connects TRBV5-1 to TRBJ2-6; D may be TRBD1 (6 bases). CDR1 SGHRS and CDR2 YFSETQ come from the germline V gene. This CDR3 region has 16 residues. V lost 4 bases and J 2 bases, leaving 13 bases between the germline ends. The CDR3 DNA is TGCGCCAGCAGCCGGGCAGGGGCACCTGGGGCCAACGTCCTGACTTTC. This translates into CASSRAGAPGANVLTF.

The chain recombines TRBV24-1 with TRBJ2-3, with D unresolved. From germline, CDR1 is KGHDR and CDR2 SFDVKD. Trimming removed 2 bases from V and 3 bases from J, with 5 bases in between. CDR3 length: 13 residues. The CDR3 reads CATSDSLTDTQYF. In DNA form, the CDR3 reads TGTGCCACCAGTGATTCTCTGACAGATACGCAGTATTTT.

V gene TRBV7-6 combines with J gene TRBJ2-5, with D possibly matching TRBD2 (6 bases). Deletions cut 5 bases from V and 4 bases from J, with 14 bases between. The CDR3 spans 14 residues. CDR1 SGHVS and CDR2 FNYEAQ come from the germline V gene. In DNA, the CDR3 is TGTGCCAGCAGCACAAACGGAGGGTCAGAGACCCAGTACTTC. Its translation is CASSTNGGSETQYF.

This clonotype has only a few counts. The chain recombines TRBV9 with TRBJ2-5; D possibly corresponds to TRBD1 (6 bases). There are 16 residues in the CDR3. The germline gives CDR1 SGDLS, CDR2 YYNGEE. V was trimmed by 0 bases and J by 4 bases, leaving 16 bases between them. The CDR3 is CASSVGWSQTGETQYF. CDR3 coding DNA: TGTGCCAGCAGCGTAGGATGGAGTCAGACAGGAGAGACCCAGTACTTC.

The genes are TRBV20-1 and TRBJ2-2, with TRBD2 matching over 11 bases. Looked up from germline, CDR1 is DFQATT and CDR2 is SNEGSKA (reference sequence). After removal of 0 bases from V and 2 bases from J, the junction contained 5 bases not matched to a gene. This CDR3 has 17 residues. The CDR3 nucleotides are TGCAGTGCTAGAGATTCCCTAGCGGGGGGAAACACCGGGGAGCTGTTTTTT. It translates to CSARDSLAGGNTGELFF.

For this clonotype: At one end, the junction sequence differs from germline, possibly due to a read error. This chain connects TRBV12-3 or TRBV12-4 to TRBJ2-3, with 8 positions matching TRBD2. This CDR3 spans 15 amino acids. The CDR3 region has the DNA TGTGCCAGCAGTTCCCCAGCGGGGGAAACAGATGCGCAGTATTTT. Translating gives CASSSPAGETDAQYF.

This clonotype was seen a handful of times. The J gene is TRBJ2-1, the V gene TRBV9; 8 bases are shared with TRBD1. Looked up from germline, CDR1 is SGDLS and CDR2 is YYNGEE. V lost 4 bases, J lost 4 bases, and 7 bases stayed unmatched. The CDR3 has 15 amino acids. Here the CDR3 reads CASSPGQDGYNEQFF. DNA for the CDR3: TGTGCCAGCAGCCCGGGACAGGATGGGTACAATGAGCAGTTCTTC.

The chain couples TRBV2 to TRBJ2-1, with 8 bases matching TRBD1. From germline, CDR1 is SNHLY and CDR2 FYNNEI. The junction had 12 bases not matched to a gene; V was cut back by 4 bases and J by 1 base. The CDR3 spans 18 residues. Here the CDR3 DNA reads TGTGCCAGCAGTGTTCCCGCAACAGGGGGGCGGTCCTACAATGAGCAGTTCTTC. Amino acid sequence: CASSVPATGGRSYNEQFF.

This sequence joins TRBV5-5 and TRBJ2-7, with a tentative D call TRBD1 (6 bases). The germline gives CDR1 SGHKS, CDR2 YYEKEE (reference sequence). The CDR3 extends over 14 amino acids. Trimming stripped 1 base from V and 0 bases from J, with 8 bases between. CDR3: CASSLQGYSYEQYV. Written as DNA, the CDR3 is TGTGCCAGCAGCTTGCAGGGGTACTCCTACGAGCAGTACGTC.